A selection of T cell receptor beta chains follows, all from one sample in a study of blood T cell repertoires in COVID-19. Sequenced by immunoSEQ multiplex PCR; TCRdb stores in-frame clones only, minus some. The sample lists 200,000 to 250,000 clones; 82% were seen once. Sample: peripheral blood. Receptors originate from an elderly woman with COVID-19, enrolled during active disease. Both conserved end residues are part of each CDR3. Each record gives: V gene, D gene, J gene, clone size, CDR3 protein, CDR3 DNA. A D gene is named only where the DNA matches it firmly. Only part of the rows carry a size: once, few, many, or a class if the clone is expanded.

TRBV9	TRBD2	TRBJ2-5	-	CASSPSGGPQETQYF	TGTGCCAGCAGCCCCTCGGGAGGGCCACAAGAGACCCAGTACTTC
TRBV4-1	-	TRBJ1-6	few	CASSPGGSSYNSPLHF	TGCGCCAGCAGCCCAGGAGGGAGCTCCTATAATTCACCCCTCCACTTT
TRBV27	-	TRBJ1-2	few	CASSLAGDGYTF	TGTGCCAGCAGTTTAGCGGGGGATGGCTACACCTTC
TRBV2	-	TRBJ1-4	-	CASRGPGGGREKLFF	TGTGCCAGCAGGGGTCCGGGAGGCGGTCGTGAAAAACTGTTTTTT
TRBV2	-	TRBJ2-7	once	CASSQTYEQYF	TGTGCCAGCAGTCAAACCTACGAGCAGTACTTC
TRBV7-2	-	TRBJ2-1	-	CASSLKTAGRYEQFF	TGTGCCAGCAGCTTAAAGACGGCGGGAAGGTATGAGCAGTTCTTC
TRBV28	TRBD1	TRBJ2-7	-	CATGQGVYEQYF	TGTGCCACGGGACAGGGGGTGTACGAGCAGTACTTC
TRBV7-2	TRBD2	TRBJ2-2	-	CASSLSGVNTGELFF	TGTGCCAGCAGCTTAAGCGGGGTAAACACCGGGGAGCTGTTTTTT
TRBV3-1/TRBV3-2	-	TRBJ1-1	-	CASSLRASGTEAFF	TGTGCCAGCAGCCTCAGGGCTTCGGGCACTGAAGCTTTCTTT
TRBV6-2/TRBV6-3	-	TRBJ2-7	-	CASSRPEADEQYF	TGTGCCAGCAGTCGCCCCGAGGCCGACGAGCAGTACTTC
TRBV12-3/TRBV12-4	-	TRBJ2-1	few	CASRPDSHNEQFF	TGTGCCAGCAGGCCGGACTCGCACAATGAGCAGTTCTTC
TRBV2	TRBD1	TRBJ2-7	-	CASSVTGRSYEQYF	TGTGCCAGCAGTGTGACAGGGCGATCCTACGAGCAGTACTTC
TRBV6-5	TRBD1	TRBJ1-2	-	CASSYGTATYGYTF	TGTGCCAGCAGTTACGGGACAGCGACCTATGGCTACACCTTC
TRBV29-1	TRBD1	TRBJ1-1	-	CSVMSGGTEAFF	TGCAGCGTTATGTCAGGGGGCACTGAAGCTTTCTTT
TRBV29-1	TRBD1	TRBJ1-4	-	CSVEDMTGGEEDNEKLFF	TGCAGCGTTGAAGATATGACAGGGGGGGAGGAGGATAATGAAAAACTGTTTTTT
TRBV7-3	-	TRBJ1-1	-	CASSQGGTEAFF	TGTGCCAGCAGCCAAGGGGGTACTGAAGCTTTCTTT
TRBV29-1	-	TRBJ2-3	-	CSGGSTDTQYF	TGCAGCGGCGGAAGCACAGATACGCAGTATTTT
TRBV5-1	TRBD1	TRBJ1-4	-	CASSPGQGSEKLFF	TGCGCCAGCAGCCCAGGACAGGGTAGTGAAAAACTGTTTTTT
TRBV9	-	TRBJ2-7	-	CASSVSATSRFYEQYF	TGTGCCAGCAGCGTATCAGCCACTAGCAGGTTCTACGAGCAGTACTTC
TRBV30	TRBD2	TRBJ2-1	once	CAWRGLASGEQFF	TGTGCCTGGAGGGGACTAGCGAGCGGTGAGCAGTTCTTC
TRBV27	TRBD1	TRBJ1-5	-	CASRSRGTVNQPQHF	TGTGCCAGCAGATCGCGAGGGACAGTCAATCAGCCCCAGCATTTT
TRBV28	-	TRBJ2-5	-	CASSLRGWVETQYF	TGTGCCAGCAGTTTACGGGGTTGGGTTGAGACCCAGTACTTC
TRBV28	-	TRBJ1-6	-	CASSLTVSPLHF	TGTGCCAGCAGTTTGACAGTCTCACCCCTCCACTTT
TRBV30	-	TRBJ1-1	few	CAWNLKNAEAFF	TGTGCCTGGAACCTAAAAAACGCTGAAGCTTTCTTT
TRBV5-1	-	TRBJ1-1	once	CASSLSSMNTEAFF	TGCGCCAGCAGCTTGAGTAGCATGAACACTGAAGCTTTCTTT
TRBV6-5	-	TRBJ1-5	few	CASSYSGGTPQHF	TGTGCCAGCAGTTACTCTGGAGGAACGCCCCAGCATTTT
TRBV2	TRBD2	TRBJ2-1	-	CASSAPGLAYNEQFF	TGTGCCAGCAGTGCCCCGGGACTAGCTTACAATGAGCAGTTCTTC
TRBV9	-	TRBJ2-1	-	CASSSQGGLYNEQFF	TGTGCCAGCAGCTCTCAGGGAGGACTCTACAATGAGCAGTTCTTC
TRBV6-5	-	TRBJ2-5	once	CASRRLGSETQYF	TGTGCCAGCAGACGTCTCGGGTCGGAGACCCAGTACTTC
TRBV9	-	TRBJ2-7	-	CASSPAEGARSYEQYF	TGTGCCAGCAGCCCAGCGGAGGGGGCAAGGTCCTACGAGCAGTACTTC
TRBV14	TRBD1	TRBJ1-1	few	CASTQGGSAFF	TGTGCCAGTACACAGGGGGGATCAGCTTTCTTT
TRBV7-9	-	TRBJ1-2	-	CASSLGPANYGYTF	TGTGCCAGCAGCTTAGGGCCTGCTAACTATGGCTACACCTTC
TRBV7-2	-	TRBJ1-1	-	CASSLDRAQAFF	TGTGCCAGCAGCTTAGACAGGGCTCAAGCTTTCTTT
TRBV28	-	TRBJ1-5	-	CASIRGSSNQPQHF	TGTGCCAGCATCAGGGGAAGTAGCAATCAGCCCCAGCATTTT
TRBV5-1	TRBD1	TRBJ1-2	once	CASRTEGQGRSGYTF	TGCGCCAGCAGAACCGAAGGACAGGGGAGGAGTGGCTACACCTTC
TRBV7-9	-	TRBJ1-1	-	CASRSSAGTEAFF	TGTGCCAGCAGGTCCTCAGCGGGCACTGAAGCTTTCTTT
TRBV6-1	TRBD1	TRBJ1-1	-	CASSEGEGAATEAFF	TGTGCCAGCAGTGAAGGAGAGGGGGCGGCCACTGAAGCTTTCTTT
TRBV4-3	-	TRBJ2-7	once	CASSQDRVYYEQYF	TGCGCCAGCAGCCAAGACAGGGTCTACTACGAGCAGTACTTC
TRBV7-3	TRBD2	TRBJ2-7	once	CASSLWTSGEQYF	TGTGCCAGCAGCTTATGGACTAGCGGCGAGCAGTACTTC
TRBV6-4	TRBD1	TRBJ2-3	-	CASTRTGGPTDTQYF	TGTGCCAGCACTCGCACAGGGGGTCCCACAGATACGCAGTATTTT
TRBV5-1	-	TRBJ2-1	-	CASSVGGSYNEQFF	TGCGCCAGCAGCGTTGGGGGGTCCTACAATGAGCAGTTCTTC
TRBV7-3	-	TRBJ2-2	few	CASSPEGAGTGELFF	TGTGCCAGCAGCCCGGAGGGAGCGGGCACCGGGGAGCTGTTTTTT
TRBV21-1	-	TRBJ1-4	-	CASSNIPTTGDGLNEKLFF	TGTGCCAGCAGCAACATACCGACGACAGGGGACGGGCTTAATGAAAAACTGTTTTTT